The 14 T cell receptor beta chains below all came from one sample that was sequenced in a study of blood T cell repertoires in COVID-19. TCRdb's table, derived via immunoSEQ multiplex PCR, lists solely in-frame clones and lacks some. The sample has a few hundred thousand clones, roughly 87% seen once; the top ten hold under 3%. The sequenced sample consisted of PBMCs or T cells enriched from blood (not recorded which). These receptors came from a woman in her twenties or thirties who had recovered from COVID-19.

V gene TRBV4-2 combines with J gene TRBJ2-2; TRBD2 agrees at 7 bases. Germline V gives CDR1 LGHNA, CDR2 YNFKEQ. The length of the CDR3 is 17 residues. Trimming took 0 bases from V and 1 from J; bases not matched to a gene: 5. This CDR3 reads CASSQEVLAVNTGELFF. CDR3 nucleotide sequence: TGTGCCAGCAGCCAAGAGGTCCTAGCGGTGAACACCGGGGAGCTGTTTTTT.

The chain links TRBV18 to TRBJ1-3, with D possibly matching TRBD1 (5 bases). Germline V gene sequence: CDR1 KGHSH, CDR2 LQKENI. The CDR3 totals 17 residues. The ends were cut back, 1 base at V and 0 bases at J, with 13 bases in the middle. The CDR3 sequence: CASSPRVDRSSGNTIYF. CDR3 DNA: TGTGCCAGCTCACCACGGGTCGACAGAAGCTCTGGAAACACCATATATTTT.

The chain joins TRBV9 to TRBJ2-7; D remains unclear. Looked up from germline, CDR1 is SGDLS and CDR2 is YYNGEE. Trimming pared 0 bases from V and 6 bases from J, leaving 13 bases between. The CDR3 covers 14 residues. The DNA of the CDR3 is TGTGCCAGCAGCGTAGAGTCAGGAATGGGCGAGCAGTACTTC. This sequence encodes CASSVESGMGEQYF.

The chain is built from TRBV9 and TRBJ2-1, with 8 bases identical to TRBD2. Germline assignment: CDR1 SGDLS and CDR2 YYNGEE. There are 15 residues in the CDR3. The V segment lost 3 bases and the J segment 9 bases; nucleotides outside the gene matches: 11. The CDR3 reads CASSGSGVPDGEQFF. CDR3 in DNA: TGTGCCAGCAGCGGTAGCGGGGTTCCCGACGGTGAGCAGTTCTTC.

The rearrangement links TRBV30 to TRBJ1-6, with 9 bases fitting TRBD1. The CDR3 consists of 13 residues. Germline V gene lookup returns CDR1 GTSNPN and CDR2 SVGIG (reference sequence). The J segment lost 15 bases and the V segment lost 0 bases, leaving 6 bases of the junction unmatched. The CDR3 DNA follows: TGTGCCTGGAGTGTAGGGGGGACAGGGCTCCTCCACTTT. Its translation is CAWSVGGTGLLHF. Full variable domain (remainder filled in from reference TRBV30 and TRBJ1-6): SQTIHQWPATLVQPVGSPLSLECTVEGTSNPNLYWYRQAAGRGLQLLFYSVGIGQISSEVPQNLSASRPQDRQFILSSKKLLLSDSGFYLCAWSVGGTGLLHFGNGTRLTVT.

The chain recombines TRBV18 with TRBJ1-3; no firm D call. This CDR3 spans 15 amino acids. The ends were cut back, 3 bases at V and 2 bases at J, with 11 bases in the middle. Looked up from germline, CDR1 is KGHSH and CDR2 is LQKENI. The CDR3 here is CASSPSSSAGNTIYF. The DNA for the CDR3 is TGTGCCAGCTCACCCTCCTCCTCGGCTGGAAACACCATATATTTT.

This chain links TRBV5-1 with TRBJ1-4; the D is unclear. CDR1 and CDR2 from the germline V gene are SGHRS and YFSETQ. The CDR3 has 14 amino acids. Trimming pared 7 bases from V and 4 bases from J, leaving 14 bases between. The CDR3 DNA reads TGCGCCAGCGGTGAGGGATTTGGTAATGAAAAACTGTTTTTT. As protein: CASGEGFGNEKLFF.

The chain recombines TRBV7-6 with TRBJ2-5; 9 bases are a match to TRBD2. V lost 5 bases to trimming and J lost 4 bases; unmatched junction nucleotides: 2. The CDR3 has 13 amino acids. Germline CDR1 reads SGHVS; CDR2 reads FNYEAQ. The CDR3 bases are TGTGCCAGCAGCCTTAGCGGGGGAGAGACCCAGTACTTC. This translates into CASSLSGGETQYF.

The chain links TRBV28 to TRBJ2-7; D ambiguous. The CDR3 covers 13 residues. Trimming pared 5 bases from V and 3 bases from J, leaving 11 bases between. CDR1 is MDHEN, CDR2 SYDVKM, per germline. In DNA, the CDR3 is TGTGCCAGCAGTAACACAGCATTCTACGAGCAGTACTTC. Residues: CASSNTAFYEQYF. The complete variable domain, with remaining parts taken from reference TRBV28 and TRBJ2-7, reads DVKVTQSSRYLVKRTGEKVFLECVQDMDHENMFWYRQDPGLGLRLIYFSYDVKMKEKGDIPEGYSVSREKKERFSLILESASTNQTSMYLCASSNTAFYEQYFGPGTRLTVT.

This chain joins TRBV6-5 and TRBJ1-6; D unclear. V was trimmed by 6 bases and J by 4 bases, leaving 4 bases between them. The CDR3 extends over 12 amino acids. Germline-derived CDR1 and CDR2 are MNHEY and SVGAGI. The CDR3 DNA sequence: TGTGCCAGCAGACAGTATAATTCACCCCTCCACTTT. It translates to CASRQYNSPLHF.

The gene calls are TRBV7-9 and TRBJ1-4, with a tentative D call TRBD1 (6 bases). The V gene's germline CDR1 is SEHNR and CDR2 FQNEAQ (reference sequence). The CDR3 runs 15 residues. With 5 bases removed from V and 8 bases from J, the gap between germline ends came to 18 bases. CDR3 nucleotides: TGTGCCAGCAGCGCGAAACAGGGCTCCTGGGAAAAACTGTTTTTT. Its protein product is CASSAKQGSWEKLFF. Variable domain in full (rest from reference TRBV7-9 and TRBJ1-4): DTGVSQNPRHKITKRGQNVTFRCDPISEHNRLYWYRQTLGQGPEFLTYFQNEAQLEKSRLLSDRFSAERPKGSFSTLEIQRTEQGDSAMYLCASSAKQGSWEKLFFGSGTQLSVL.

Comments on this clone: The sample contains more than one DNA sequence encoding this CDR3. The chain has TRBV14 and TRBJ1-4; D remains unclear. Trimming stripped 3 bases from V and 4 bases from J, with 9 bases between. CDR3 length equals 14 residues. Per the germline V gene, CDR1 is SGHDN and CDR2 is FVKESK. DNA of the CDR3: TGTGCCAGCAGCCATACCCGGTTTAATGAAAAACTGTTTTTT. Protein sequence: CASSHTRFNEKLFF.

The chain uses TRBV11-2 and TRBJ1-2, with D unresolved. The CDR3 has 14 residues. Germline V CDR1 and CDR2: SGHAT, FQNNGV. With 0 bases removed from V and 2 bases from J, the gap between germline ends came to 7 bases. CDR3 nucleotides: TGTGCCAGCAGCTTAGAAGCTGTCAACTATGGCTACACCTTC. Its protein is CASSLEAVNYGYTF.

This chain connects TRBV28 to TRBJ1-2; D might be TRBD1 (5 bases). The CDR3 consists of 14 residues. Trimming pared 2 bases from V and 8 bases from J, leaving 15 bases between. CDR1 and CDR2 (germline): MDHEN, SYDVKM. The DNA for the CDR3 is TGTGCCAGCAGTTTAAGGGGCAGGGTGGACGGCTACACCTTC. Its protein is CASSLRGRVDGYTF.